The sequence of this TCR beta chain was determined in a study of T cell repertoires in cytomegalovirus infection. Study-level results: HLA-C-restricted CMV-specific TCR beta clonotypes prevailed in the ex vivo response.

TCRdb called the reads again in MiXCR, with one record for every CDR3 protein. The profile shows around 260,000 distinct CDR3 sequences, around 8.7% of them singletons. Per germline, CDR1 DFQATT and CDR2 SNEGSKA (reference sequence). J lost 8 bases, V lost 5 bases, and 10 bases had no gene match. This CDR3 contains 13 residues. In its sample, this clonotype was seen a few times. Antigen unknown. This sequence originates from a human donor in good health (CMV status not recorded). Some clones in this sample may be carry-over from other donors' samples. Sample: PBMCs. The chain carries TRBV20-1 and TRBJ1-2; 8 bases match TRBD1. CDR3 DNA: TGCAGTGCTTGGGACAGGAGCTTTGGGGGCTACACCTTC. Translated: CSAWDRSFGGYTF.